This T cell receptor (beta chain) was profiled in a study of graft-versus-host responses after intestinal transplantation. For the study at large: Multivisceral, liver-intestinal, or isolated intestinal transplants were performed in recipients.

As concerns this clone: Antigen unknown.

Repertoires were generated with immunoSEQ multiplex PCR, while TCRdb's copy carries only in-frame clones and drops some. The sample has roughly 120,000 clones, about nine tenths seen once; the top ten hold about 0.18%. CDR3 length: 16 amino acids. With V trimmed by 0 bases and J by 7 bases, 7 bases remained unmatched. Germline CDR1 and CDR2: SGDLS and YYNGEE. This clonotype was sampled from a human donor who received an intestinal transplant. The V call is TRBV9, the J call TRBJ2-1, with 10 bases that match TRBD2. The specimen comprised unstimulated CD4+ T cells sorted from spleen or lymph node cells, sampled before intestinal transplant. CDR3 amino acids: CASSVGGISGRNEQFF. CDR3 sequence (DNA): TGTGCCAGCAGCGTAGGGGGGATTAGCGGGAGGAATGAGCAGTTCTTC.